The T cell receptor (beta chain) under discussion was sequenced for a study of neurological immune-mediated disorders. Synthesis of cDNA used 5'RACE (with 10-nucleotide random UMIs). TCRdb called the 5' RACE reads again in MiXCR, with one record for every CDR3 protein. Of about 80,000 distinct CDR3 sequences listed, about 5% are singletons. The time point: longitudinal time-point 2. Unsorted libraries were generated from 2 million PBMCs. These cells had been stored in RNAlater at -80 C. This clonotype showed up many times. The clonotype comes from a woman in her sixties with multiple sclerosis. The sequencing sample was made of PBMCs.

The CDR3 nucleotides are TGCAGTGTGTTCCCAGGGAGTAGGAACACTGAAGCTTTCTTT. Protein: CSVFPGSRNTEAFF. The V gene is TRBV20-1, the J gene TRBJ1-1, with D maybe TRBD1 (5 bases). This CDR3 is 14 amino acids long. Looked up from germline, CDR1 is DFQATT and CDR2 is SNEGSKA (reference sequence). Trimming shortened V by 7 bases and J by 1 base, and 16 bases separated the two germline ends.